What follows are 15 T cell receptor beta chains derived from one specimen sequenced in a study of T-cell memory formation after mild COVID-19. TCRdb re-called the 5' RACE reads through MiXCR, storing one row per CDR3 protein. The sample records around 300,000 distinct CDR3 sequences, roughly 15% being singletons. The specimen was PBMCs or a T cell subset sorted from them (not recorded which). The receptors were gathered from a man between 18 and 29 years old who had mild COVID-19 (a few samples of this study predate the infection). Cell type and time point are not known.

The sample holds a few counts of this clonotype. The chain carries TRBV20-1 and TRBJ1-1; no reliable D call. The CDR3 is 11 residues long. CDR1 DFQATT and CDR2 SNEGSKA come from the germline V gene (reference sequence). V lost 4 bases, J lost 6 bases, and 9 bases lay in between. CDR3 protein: CSANYAPEAFF. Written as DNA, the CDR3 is TGCAGTGCTAATTACGCCCCTGAAGCTTTCTTT.

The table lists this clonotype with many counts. The CDR3 loop is CASSFGQEEETQYF. The CDR3 bases are TGTGCCAGCAGTTTCGGACAGGAAGAAGAGACCCAGTACTTC. The V and J genes are TRBV6-5 and TRBJ2-5, with TRBD1 matching 7 bases. Germline CDR1 and CDR2: MNHEY and SVGAGI. CDR3 length: 14 residues. Unmatched junction bases numbered 5, after V lost 4 bases and J lost 3 bases.

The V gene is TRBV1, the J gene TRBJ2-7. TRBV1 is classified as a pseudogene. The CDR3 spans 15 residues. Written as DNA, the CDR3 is TGCACCAGCAGCCAAGACGCGGGGAGCTCCTACGAGCAGTACGTC. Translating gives CTSSQDAGSSYEQYV.

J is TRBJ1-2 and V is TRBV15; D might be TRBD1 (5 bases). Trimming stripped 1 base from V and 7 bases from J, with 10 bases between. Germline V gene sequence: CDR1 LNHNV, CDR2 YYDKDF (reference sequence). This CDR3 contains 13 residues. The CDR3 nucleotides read TGTGCCACCAGCAGAGGGGACCAGGGTGGCTACACCTTC. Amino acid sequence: CATSRGDQGGYTF.

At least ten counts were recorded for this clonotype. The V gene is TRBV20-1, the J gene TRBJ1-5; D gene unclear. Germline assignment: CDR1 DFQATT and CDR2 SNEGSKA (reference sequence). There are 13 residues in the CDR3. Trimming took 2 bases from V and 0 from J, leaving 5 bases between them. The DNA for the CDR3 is TGCAGTGCTAGATCGGATAGCAATCAGCCCCAGCATTTT. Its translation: CSARSDSNQPQHF.

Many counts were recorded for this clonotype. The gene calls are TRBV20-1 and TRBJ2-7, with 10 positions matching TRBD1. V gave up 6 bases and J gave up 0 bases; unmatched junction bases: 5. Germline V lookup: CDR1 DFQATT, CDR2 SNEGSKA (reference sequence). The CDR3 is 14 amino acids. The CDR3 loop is CSAVDRGHSYEQYF. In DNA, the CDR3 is TGCAGTGCCGTCGACAGGGGGCACTCCTACGAGCAGTACTTC.

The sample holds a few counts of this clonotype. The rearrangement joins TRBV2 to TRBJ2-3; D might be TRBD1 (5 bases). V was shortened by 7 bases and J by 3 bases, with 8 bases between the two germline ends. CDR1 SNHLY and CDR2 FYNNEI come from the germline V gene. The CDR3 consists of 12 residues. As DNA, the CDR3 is TGTGCCAGCATAGGGGCGACAGATACGCAGTATTTT. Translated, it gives CASIGATDTQYF.

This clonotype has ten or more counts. The CDR3 reads CASSDGNQPQHF. The CDR3 DNA is TGTGCCAGCAGTGACGGGAATCAGCCCCAGCATTTT. The chain employs TRBV9 and TRBJ1-5; D is uncertain. Trimming took off 5 bases at V and 4 bases at J, with 7 bases between the two ends. Germline V lookup: CDR1 SGDLS, CDR2 YYNGEE. The CDR3 has 12 amino acids.

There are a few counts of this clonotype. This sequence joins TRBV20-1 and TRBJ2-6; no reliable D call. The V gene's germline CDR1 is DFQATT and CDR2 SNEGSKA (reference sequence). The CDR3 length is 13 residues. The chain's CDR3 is CIAALSGANVLTF. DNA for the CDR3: TGCATCGCCGCATTATCCGGGGCCAACGTCCTGACTTTC.

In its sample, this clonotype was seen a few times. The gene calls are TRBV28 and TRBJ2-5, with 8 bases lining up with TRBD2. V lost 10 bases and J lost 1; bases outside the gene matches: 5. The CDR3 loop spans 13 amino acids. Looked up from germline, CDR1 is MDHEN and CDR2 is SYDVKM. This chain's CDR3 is CATSGRGQETQYF. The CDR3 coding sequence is TGTGCCACATCCGGGAGGGGCCAAGAGACCCAGTACTTC.

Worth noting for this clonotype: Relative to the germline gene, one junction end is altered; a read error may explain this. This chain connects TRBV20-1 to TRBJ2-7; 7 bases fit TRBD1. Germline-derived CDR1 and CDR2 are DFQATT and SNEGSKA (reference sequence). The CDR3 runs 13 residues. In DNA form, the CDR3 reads TGCAGTGCTAAGGACAGGCTCTGGTACGAGGAGTACTTC. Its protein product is CSAKDRLWYEEYF.

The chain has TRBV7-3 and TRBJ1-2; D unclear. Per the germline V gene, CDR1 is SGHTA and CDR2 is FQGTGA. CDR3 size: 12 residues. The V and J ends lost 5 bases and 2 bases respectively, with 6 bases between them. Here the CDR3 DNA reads TGTGCCAGCAGCGGTACGAACTATGGCTACACCTTC. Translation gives CASSGTNYGYTF.

DNA of the CDR3: TGTGCCAGCAGTTACGGTCAGGAGGAAGAGACCCAGTACTTC. Translation: CASSYGQEEETQYF. The chain has TRBV6-5 and TRBJ2-5, with D possibly TRBD2 on 5 matching bases. Germline V gene sequence: CDR1 MNHEY, CDR2 SVGAGI. The CDR3 is made up of 14 amino acids. Trimming took off 2 bases at V and 3 bases at J, with 10 bases between the two ends.

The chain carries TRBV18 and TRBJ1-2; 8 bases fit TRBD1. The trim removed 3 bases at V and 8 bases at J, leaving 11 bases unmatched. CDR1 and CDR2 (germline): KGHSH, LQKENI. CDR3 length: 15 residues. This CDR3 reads CASSPEVIGTGGYTF. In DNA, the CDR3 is TGTGCCAGCTCACCGGAGGTGATAGGGACAGGAGGCTACACCTTC.

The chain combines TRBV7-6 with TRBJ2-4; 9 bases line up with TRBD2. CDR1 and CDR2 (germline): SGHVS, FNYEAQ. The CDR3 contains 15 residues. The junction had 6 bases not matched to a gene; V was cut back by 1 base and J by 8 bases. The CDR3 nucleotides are TGTGCCAGCAGCTTAGGGCGGGGGGGACTCTACATTCAGTACTTC. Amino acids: CASSLGRGGLYIQYF.